This entry describes one T cell receptor beta chain. No antigen is known for it. Base qualities are not provided; no much larger clone lies one nucleotide away. In the ophthalmopathy patients, disease was moderately to severely active, with a Clinical Activity Score of 3 or more, a NOSPECS grade of 4 or more, and a duration of less than 3 months. The study excluded patients with uncontrolled infections, other autoimmune diseases, pregnancy or lactation. Diagnoses were established on the basis of clinical symptoms, serum thyroxine and TRAb, thyroid ultrasound, and orbital computed tomography. Ficoll-Paque density gradient centrifugation was used to isolate PBMCs from around 9.1 ml of fresh peripheral blood. Trizol reagent was used to extract total RNA, and RNA quality was then checked on an Agilent 2100 Bioanalyzer. The sample is drawn from a study of T cells in Graves' hyperthyroidism and ophthalmopathy (dated by TCRdb to between 2019 and 2020). Describing the broader study: Peripheral blood samples were taken at the time of initial diagnosis, prior to any treatment. In about 6 Graves' hyperthyroidism patients, the study also compared T-cell repertoires from thyroid tissue with T-cell repertoires from blood. Prospective prediction of ophthalmopathy was tested in an independent validation cohort consisting of some 20 hyperthyroidism patients and around 16 patients who later progressed to ophthalmopathy. According to the paper, TCR Vbeta CDR3 sequencing was carried out on 135 peripheral blood samples, which came from 40 to 45 ophthalmopathy, around 74 hyperthyroidism and some 17 progressor patients. Following sampling, methimazole starting at 30 mg daily was given to hyperthyroidism patients, and high-dose intravenous methylprednisolone was given to ophthalmopathy patients. The roughly 100 discovery patients were randomly divided into training and test sets at a 7:3 ratio. A discovery cohort of around 98 patients, approximately 45 with Graves' ophthalmopathy and approximately 57 with stable Graves' hyperthyroidism, was used to find distinguishing TCR V-J signatures.

Study-level results and caveats: Most expanded thyroid clonotypes (frequency above 0.001) were also found in blood, which suggests that blood repertoires may mirror thyroid immune responses. In cross-validation, a model built on a 13 V-J signature told ophthalmopathy apart from stable hyperthyroidism with under 90% sensitivity and about 81% specificity, and in testing the same model reached 80%/75%. Sample size was not statistically predetermined, and investigators were not blinded to group allocation. In validation, the model predicted progression to ophthalmopathy with around 71% sensitivity and 72.22% specificity, a median of 6.5 months before onset.

TCR beta CDR3 regions were amplified from RNA transcripts. The first round of RT-PCR for the TCR CDR3 was performed with the HTBI primer set and the Qiagen OneStep RT-PCR kit. Libraries were constructed in a second round of multiplex PCR, after which size selection and purification were carried out. Sequencing of the libraries was done on an Illumina HiSeq2000 using paired-end 100 bp reads. From the authors' description of their analysis: SOAPnuke was used to process the raw data, removing reads that contained adapters or uncalled bases, had a mean Phred below 15, or lacked an exact match to the constant primer or identifier. High-quality paired reads were merged with COPE v1.2.5, and unique nucleotide sequences were defined as clonotypes. MiTCR v1.1 was used to align the clonotypes against IMGT TRBV, TRBD and TRBJ reference segments. Analysis was restricted to V-J combinations with a frequency above 0.0001, which covered roughly 99% of repertoires. A TCS score was defined as the ratio between F50 (clonal expansion) and ExV (chaos), using BLOSUM62-based TCRdist between CDR3 peptides within each V-J. Welch's t-statistics and random forest reduced around 550 V-J features to under 15, which were used in a naive Bayes classifier (R e1071). The raw public data were reprocessed by TCRdb itself: fastp quality trimming at Q25, MiXCR clonotype calling, in-frame beta chains only. Identical CDR3 protein sequences are pooled into one entry, listed with their most common genes and DNA. The V and J calls shown here were made by TCRdb, not taken from the authors' results. The sample table records about half a million distinct CDR3 sequences; about 16% of these occur just once. The ten largest clones capture approximately 30% of the sample.

Reading from cysteine to phenylalanine, the CDR3 counts 14 amino acids. The retained sequence is limited to the CDR3, 42 bases, with the frame set at the first base. Trimming leaves V shorter by 5 bases and J shorter by 7 bases, with the junction holding 8 bases beyond the gene matches. The germline V gene provides CDR1 MDHEN and CDR2 SYDVKM. The receptor chain draws on TRBV28 and TRBJ1-5; a stretch of 7 junction bases matches TRBD1. This clonotype was obtained from a woman aged 25-40 years with Graves' ophthalmopathy. The source material was blood. CDR3 region: CASSPDREWQPQHF. The nucleotides read TGTGCCAGCAGTCCTGACAGGGAGTGGCAGCCCCAGCATTTT.